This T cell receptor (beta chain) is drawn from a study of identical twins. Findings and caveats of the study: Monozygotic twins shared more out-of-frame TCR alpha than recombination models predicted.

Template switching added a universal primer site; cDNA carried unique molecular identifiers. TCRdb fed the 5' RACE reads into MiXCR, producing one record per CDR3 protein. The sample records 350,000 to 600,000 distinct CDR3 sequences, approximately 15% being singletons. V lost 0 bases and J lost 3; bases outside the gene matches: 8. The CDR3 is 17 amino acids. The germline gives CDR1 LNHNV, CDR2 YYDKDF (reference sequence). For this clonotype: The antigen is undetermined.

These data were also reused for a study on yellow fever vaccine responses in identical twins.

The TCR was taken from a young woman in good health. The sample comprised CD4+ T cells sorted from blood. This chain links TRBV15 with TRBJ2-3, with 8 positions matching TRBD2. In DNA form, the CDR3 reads TGTGCCACCAGCAGAGAAACCGGGGGGGGGCGGACAGATACGCAGTATTTT. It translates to CATSRETGGGRTDTQYF. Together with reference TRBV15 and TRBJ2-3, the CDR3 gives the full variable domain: DAMVIQNPRYQVTQFGKPVTLSCSQTLNHNVMYWYQQKSSQAPKLLFHYYDKDFNNEADTPDNFQSRRPNTSFCFLDIRSPGLGDTAMYLCATSRETGGGRTDTQYFGPGTRLTVL.